This TCR beta chain was sequenced in a study of Ad26.COV2.S vaccination and SARS-CoV-2 variants. The study, taken as a whole, reports: There was reportedly substantial breadth in spike-specific CD8+ and CD4+ T cell responses after vaccination. Greater spike-specific TCR breadth was seen in vaccine recipients than in placebo recipients. The study found similar non-spike TCR breadth in vaccine and placebo recipients. Total T cell responses were possibly underestimated by TCR breadth and depth analyses.

Trimming pared 5 bases from V and 9 bases from J, leaving 8 bases between. The CDR3 runs to 11 residues. In germline, CDR1 is SGHNT, CDR2 YENEEA. TCRdb's table, derived via immunoSEQ multiplex PCR, lists solely in-frame clones and lacks some. The sample lists around 320,000 clones, around 90% occurring once. About this clone: Its specificity is unknown. The sample holds other DNA sequences that translate to the same CDR3.

The treatment: some 20 received Ad26.COV2.S at low or high dose, single or two shots; 5 received placebo; per-sample allocation not given. Material that was analyzed had been drawn on day 63 after the first vaccine or placebo injection. The sequenced sample was peripheral blood, obtained in a trial of Ad26.COV2.S vaccine versus placebo. The clonotype originates from a person between 18 and 65 years old who received the Ad26.COV2.S COVID-19 vaccine or a placebo. This chain connects TRBV11-3 to TRBJ2-1; D unclear. CDR3 loop: CASSRGGEQFF. CDR3 nucleotide sequence: TGTGCCAGCAGCCGCGGTGGTGAGCAGTTCTTC. The full variable domain, rest sourced from reference TRBV11-3 and TRBJ2-1, is EAGVVQSPRYKIIEKKQPVAFWCNPISGHNTLYWYLQNLGQGPELLIRYENEEAVDDSQLPKDRFSAERLKGVDSTLKIQPAELGDSAVYLCASSRGGEQFFGPGTRLTVL.